This note documents a single TCR beta chain sequence. CDR3 length equals 13 residues. CDR1 is MNHNY, CDR2 SVGAGI, per germline (reference sequence). J gave up 14 bases and V 8 bases, and 9 bases lay outside the gene matches. This entry comes from a study of blood T cell repertoires in COVID-19. Study summary: Researchers got acute and convalescent COVID-19 samples from the United States, Italy and Spain. Sample material is recorded as cDNA or gDNA derived from T cells, B-cell-depleted T cells, or PBMCs.

In the study's own analysis: The authors estimated nucleated cell counts from reference gene primer amplification. Repertoires were generated with immunoSEQ multiplex PCR, while TCRdb's copy carries only in-frame clones and drops some. V, J and clone size were drawn from that table, and D and trimming were deduced from the DNA. This table has 200,000 to 250,000 clones, less than 90% appearing once. The rearrangement uses TRBV6-6 and TRBJ1-6; 10 nucleotides line up with TRBD1. The TCR was taken from a man between 25 and 39 years old with active or convalescent COVID-19. The sequencing input was peripheral blood. The CDR3 DNA reads TGTGCCAGCCTGGGACAGGGGATAGTATCCCTCCACTTT. Translated, it gives CASLGQGIVSLHF.